The clone carrying this T cell receptor beta chain was counted at least ten times. Its antigen is as yet unknown. This entry comes from a study of glioma-infiltrating T cells. Notes on the study in general: Tissue-blood divergence was below expectation in non-neoplastic patients, above in gliomas.

Germline CDR1 MGHRA, CDR2 YSYEKL. The length of the CDR3 is 17 residues. Trimming took 1 base from V and 2 from J; bases not matched to a gene: 4. TCR alpha and beta CDR3 regions were amplified from RNA using iRepertoire nested multiplex PCR. Each CDR3 protein is one row after TCRdb ran MiXCR on the multiplex PCR reads. The sample holds fewer than 250,000 distinct CDR3 sequences, about 32% seen once. The sequencing sample was made of glioma tissue, nonneoplastic brain tissue, or PBMCs (not recorded which). This clonotype was sampled from a human donor with low-grade glioma or glioblastoma, undergoing nonglioma brain surgery, or in good health (not recorded which). This sequence joins TRBV4-1 and TRBJ2-1; 11 bases map to TRBD2. The DNA for the CDR3 is TGCGCCAGCAGCCAAGTTCCGGGACTAGCGGCCTACAATGAGCAGTTCTTC. This sequence encodes CASSQVPGLAAYNEQFF.